This record concerns one T cell receptor (beta chain) sequence. This sample is drawn from a study of blood T cell repertoires in COVID-19. Seattle patients were enrolled while actively infected and followed longitudinally. CDR3 length: 14 amino acids. The germline V gene has CDR1 SGHRS and CDR2 YFSETQ. Trimming removed 2 bases at V and 0 bases at J, with 8 bases between. In the original workflow: From reference gene primer amplification, estimates of nucleated cell counts were derived. Data came from immunoSEQ multiplex PCR; TCRdb stores just in-frame clones and leaves some out. From that table come the V and J calls and clone size; the DNA was used to work out D and trimming. The sample consists of fewer than 200,000 clones, roughly 90% of them appearing once.

The clonotype originates from a man aged 25-45 years with COVID-19, enrolled during active disease. Sequencing was carried out using peripheral blood. This rearrangement joins TRBV5-1 to TRBJ1-1, with D unclear. The CDR3 is CASSFTGVNTEAFF. CDR3 nucleotides: TGCGCCAGCAGCTTCACCGGAGTGAACACTGAAGCTTTCTTT.